The rows below give T cell receptor beta chains drawn from one sample of a study of sequential checkpoint blockade in melanoma. Clones were sequenced by immunoSEQ multiplex PCR, and TCRdb holds only the in-frame ones, with some missing. Here the sample spans 40,000 or so clones, around 86% being singletons. This specimen was CD8+ T cells sorted from blood (inferred from file names), taken from a patient given nivolumab and ipilimumab in sequence. These receptors originate from a human donor with melanoma. Each CDR3 is given with its conserved first and last residue. The order of the fields is CDR3 length, V gene, D gene, J gene, clone size, CDR3 protein, CDR3 DNA. D genes are given only for firm matches. A clone size is listed for some rows: how often the clone was seen (once, few, many), or a class if it is expanded.

16	TRBV4-3	-	TRBJ1-4	-	CASSPHPDSSYEKLFF	TGCGCCAGCAGCCCCCATCCCGACAGCTCCTACGAAAAACTGTTTTTT
17	TRBV9	TRBD2	TRBJ2-3	-	CASSPRTSGSLTDTQYF	TGTGCCAGCAGCCCCCGGACTAGCGGGTCTCTCACAGATACGCAGTATTTT
14	TRBV30	-	TRBJ1-1	-	CAFLTGSGNTEAFF	TGTGCCTTCCTAACAGGGTCAGGGAACACTGAAGCTTTCTTT
17	TRBV5-6	TRBD2	TRBJ2-2	-	CASSFRLAGGFGGELFF	TGTGCCAGCAGCTTCAGACTAGCGGGAGGCTTCGGGGGAGAGCTGTTTTTT
14	TRBV28	-	TRBJ1-2	-	CASSLGTFNYGYTF	TGTGCCAGCAGTCTAGGGACATTTAACTATGGCTACACCTTC
17	TRBV27	TRBD2	TRBJ2-3	-	CASSPLTRAGVSDTQYF	TGTGCCAGCAGTCCGCTGACGCGAGCGGGAGTATCCGATACGCAGTATTTT
16	TRBV9	-	TRBJ2-1	-	CASSVVGSGSYNEQFF	TGTGCCAGCAGCGTAGTGGGTAGCGGCTCCTACAATGAGCAGTTCTTC
15	TRBV4-1	-	TRBJ1-1	few	CASSQDPGGHTEAFF	TGCGCCAGCAGCCAAGACCCCGGAGGGCACACTGAAGCTTTCTTT
15	TRBV7-3	-	TRBJ1-4	-	CASSTTGTSGEKLFF	TGTGCCAGCAGCACCACTGGGACAAGCGGAGAAAAACTGTTTTTT
19	TRBV19	TRBD2	TRBJ2-1	-	CASSITGTSFLTSYNEQFF	TGTGCCAGTAGTATAACCGGGACTAGTTTTCTCACCTCCTACAATGAGCAGTTCTTC
15	TRBV14	-	TRBJ1-2	-	CASSQVTGSFYGYTF	TGTGCCAGCAGCCAAGTAACAGGGTCTTTCTATGGCTACACCTTC